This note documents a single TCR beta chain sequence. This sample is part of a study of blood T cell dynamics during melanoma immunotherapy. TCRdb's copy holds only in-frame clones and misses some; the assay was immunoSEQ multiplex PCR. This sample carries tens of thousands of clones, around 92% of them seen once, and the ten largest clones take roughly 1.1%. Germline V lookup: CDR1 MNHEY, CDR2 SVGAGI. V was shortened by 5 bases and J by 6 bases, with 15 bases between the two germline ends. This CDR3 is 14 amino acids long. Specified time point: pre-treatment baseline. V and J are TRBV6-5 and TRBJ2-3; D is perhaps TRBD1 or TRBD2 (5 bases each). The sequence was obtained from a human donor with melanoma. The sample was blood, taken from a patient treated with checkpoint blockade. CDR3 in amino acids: CASSTGTVRDTQYF. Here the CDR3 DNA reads TGTGCCAGCAGTACCGGGACCGTAAGGGATACGCAGTATTTT.